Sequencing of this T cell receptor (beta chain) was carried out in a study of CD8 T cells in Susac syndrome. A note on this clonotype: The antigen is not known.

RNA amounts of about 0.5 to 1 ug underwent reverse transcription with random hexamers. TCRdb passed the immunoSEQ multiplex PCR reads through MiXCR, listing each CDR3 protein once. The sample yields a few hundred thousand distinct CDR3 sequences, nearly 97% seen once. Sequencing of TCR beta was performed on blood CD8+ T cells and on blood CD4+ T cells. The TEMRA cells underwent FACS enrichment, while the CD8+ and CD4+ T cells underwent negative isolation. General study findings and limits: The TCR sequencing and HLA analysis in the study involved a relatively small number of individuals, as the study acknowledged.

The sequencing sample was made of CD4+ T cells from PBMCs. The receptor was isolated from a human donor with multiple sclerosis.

CDR3 in DNA: TGCGCCAGCAGCTTAGGGACAGGGCGGTTTAATGAAAAACTGTTTTTT. It codes for CASSLGTGRFNEKLFF. The rearrangement uses TRBV5-1 and TRBJ1-4, with 9 nucleotides matching TRBD1. This CDR3 has 16 amino acids. Germline CDR1 reads SGHRS; CDR2 reads YFSETQ. Unmatched junction bases numbered 6, after V lost 2 bases and J lost 4 bases. The full variable domain, completed using reference TRBV5-1 and TRBJ1-4, is KAGVTQTPRYLIKTRGQQVTLSCSPISGHRSVSWYQQTPGQGLQFLFEYFSETQRNKGNFPGRFSGRQFSNSRSEMNVSTLELGDSALYLCASSLGTGRFNEKLFFGSGTQLSVL.